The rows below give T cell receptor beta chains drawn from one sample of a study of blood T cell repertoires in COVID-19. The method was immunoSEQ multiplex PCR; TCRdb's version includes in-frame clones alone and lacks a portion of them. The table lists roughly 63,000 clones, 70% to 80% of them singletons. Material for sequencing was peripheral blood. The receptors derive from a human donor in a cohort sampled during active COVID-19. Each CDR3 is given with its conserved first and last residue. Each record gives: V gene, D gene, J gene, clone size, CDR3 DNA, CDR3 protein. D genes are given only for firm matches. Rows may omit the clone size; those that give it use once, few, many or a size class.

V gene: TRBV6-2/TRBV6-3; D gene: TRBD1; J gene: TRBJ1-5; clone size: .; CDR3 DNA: TGTGCCAGCAGTTACACGGGACAGGGCAATCAGCCCCAGCATTTT; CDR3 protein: CASSYTGQGNQPQHF
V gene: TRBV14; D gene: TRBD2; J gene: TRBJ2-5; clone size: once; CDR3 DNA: TGTGCCAGCAGCCTGGGACTAGCGGGACGGGGACGAGAGACCCAGTACTTC; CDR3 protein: CASSLGLAGRGRETQYF
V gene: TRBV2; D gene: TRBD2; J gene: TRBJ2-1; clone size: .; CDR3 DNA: TGTGCCAGCAAGACTAGCGGGGGCCGAAATAATGAGCAGTTCTTC; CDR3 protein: CASKTSGGRNNEQFF
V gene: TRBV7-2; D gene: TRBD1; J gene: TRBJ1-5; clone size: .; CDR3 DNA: TGTGCCAGCAGCCTAGACAGGGCCCAGCCCCAGCATTTT; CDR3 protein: CASSLDRAQPQHF
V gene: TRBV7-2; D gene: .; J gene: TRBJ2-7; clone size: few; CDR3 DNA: TGTGCCAGCAGCCGAGATAAGAGAGGGTTGCAGTACTTC; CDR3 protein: CASSRDKRGLQYF
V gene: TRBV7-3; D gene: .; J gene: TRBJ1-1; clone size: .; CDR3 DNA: TGTGCCAGCAGCTTACGGGGGATGAACACTGAAGCTTTCTTT; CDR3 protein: CASSLRGMNTEAFF
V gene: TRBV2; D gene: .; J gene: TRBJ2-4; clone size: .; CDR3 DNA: TGTGCCAGCAAGGGGCAGTATCTAGCCAAAAACATTCAGTACTTC; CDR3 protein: CASKGQYLAKNIQYF
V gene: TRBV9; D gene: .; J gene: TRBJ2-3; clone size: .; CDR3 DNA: TGTGCCAGCAGCCCGCAGGGCCCCCCAGATACGCAGTATTTT; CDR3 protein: CASSPQGPPDTQYF
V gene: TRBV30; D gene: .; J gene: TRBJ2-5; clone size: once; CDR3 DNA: TGTGCCTGGAGTACCGGACTGATCGGGGAGACCCAGTACTTC; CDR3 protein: CAWSTGLIGETQYF
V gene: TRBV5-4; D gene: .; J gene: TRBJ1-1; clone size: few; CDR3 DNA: TGTGCCAGCAGCCCCCCGGCGGGGATCAACACTGAAGCTTTCTTT; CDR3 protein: CASSPPAGINTEAFF
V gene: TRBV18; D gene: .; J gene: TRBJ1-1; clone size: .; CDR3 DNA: TGTGCCAGCTCACCACCTGGGGCGCCAGCCGTCGGAGCTTTCTTT; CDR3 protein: CASSPPGAPAVGAFF
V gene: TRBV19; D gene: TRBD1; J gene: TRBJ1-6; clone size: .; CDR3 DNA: TGTGCCAGCGGAGAGTGGGACAGGGGGAATTCACCCCTCCACTTT; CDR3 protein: CASGEWDRGNSPLHF
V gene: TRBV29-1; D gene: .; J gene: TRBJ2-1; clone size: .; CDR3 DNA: TGCAGCGCTCAACGGGGGACGGGCGGTGAGCAGTTCTTC; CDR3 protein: CSAQRGTGGEQFF
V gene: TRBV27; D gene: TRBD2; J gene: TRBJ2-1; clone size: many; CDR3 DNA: TGTGCCAGCAGTCCCCGACTAGCGCTGAGCTCCTACAATGAGCAGTTCTTC; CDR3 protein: CASSPRLALSSYNEQFF
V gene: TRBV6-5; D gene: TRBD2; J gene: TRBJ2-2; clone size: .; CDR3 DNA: TGTGCCAGCAGAGGACTAGCGGGAGCCACCGGGGAGCTGTTTTTT; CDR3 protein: CASRGLAGATGELFF
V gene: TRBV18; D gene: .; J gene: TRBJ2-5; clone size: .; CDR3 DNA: TGTGCCAGCTCATCAGGACACTTTCAAGAGACCCAGTACTTC; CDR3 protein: CASSSGHFQETQYF
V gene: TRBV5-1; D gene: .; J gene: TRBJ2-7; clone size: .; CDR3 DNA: TGCGCCAGCAGAATAAATGGGAAAGGGGACGAGCAGTACTTC; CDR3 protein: CASRINGKGDEQYF
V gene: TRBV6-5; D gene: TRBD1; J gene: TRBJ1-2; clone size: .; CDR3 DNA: TGTGCCAGCAGTACGAAACGGACAGGACATGGCTACACCTTC; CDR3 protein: CASSTKRTGHGYTF
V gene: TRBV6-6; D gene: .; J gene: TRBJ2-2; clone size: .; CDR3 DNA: TGTGCCAGCAGTCCCCAGGGTGCGGGGGCCGGGAACACCGGGGAGCTGTTTTTT; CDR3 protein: CASSPQGAGAGNTGELFF
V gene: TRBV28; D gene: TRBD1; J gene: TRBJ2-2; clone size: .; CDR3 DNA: TGTGCCAGCAGTTTAAAGGGGGCGCTGACCGGGGAGCTGTTTTTT; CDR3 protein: CASSLKGALTGELFF
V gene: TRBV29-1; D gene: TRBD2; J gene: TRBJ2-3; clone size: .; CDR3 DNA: TGCAGCGTCGCGACTAGCGGGAGCACAGATACGCAGTATTTT; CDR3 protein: CSVATSGSTDTQYF
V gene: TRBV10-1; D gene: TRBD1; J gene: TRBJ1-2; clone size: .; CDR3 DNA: TGCGCCAGCCCGAGGGTATGGGACAGCACCTTC; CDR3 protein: CASPRVWDSTF
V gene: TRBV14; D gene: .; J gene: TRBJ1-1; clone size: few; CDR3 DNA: TGTGCCAGCAGCCGGATAATAGGGGGCACTGAAGCTTTCTTT; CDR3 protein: CASSRIIGGTEAFF
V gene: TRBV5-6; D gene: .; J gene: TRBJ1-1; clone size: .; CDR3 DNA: TGTGCCAGCAGCATACAGGGGAACACTGAAGCTTTCTTT; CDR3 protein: CASSIQGNTEAFF
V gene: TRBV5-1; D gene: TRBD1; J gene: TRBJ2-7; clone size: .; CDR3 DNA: TGCGCCAGCAGCCCCGCGGGACAGGGCTCCTACGAGCAGTACTTC; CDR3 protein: CASSPAGQGSYEQYF
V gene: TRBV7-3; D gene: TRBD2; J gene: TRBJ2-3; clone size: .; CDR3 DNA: TGTGCCAGCAGCTCCGGGACTAGCGGGAGGGAAACGCAGTATTTT; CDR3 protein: CASSSGTSGRETQYF
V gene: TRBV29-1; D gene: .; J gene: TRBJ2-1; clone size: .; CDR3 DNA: TGCAGCGCAGAGGACTATTCATACAATGAGCAGTTCTTC; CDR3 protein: CSAEDYSYNEQFF
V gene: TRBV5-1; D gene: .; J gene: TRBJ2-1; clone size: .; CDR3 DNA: TGCGCCAGCAGCTTGTTCGGGGACAATGAGCAGTTCTTC; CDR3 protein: CASSLFGDNEQFF
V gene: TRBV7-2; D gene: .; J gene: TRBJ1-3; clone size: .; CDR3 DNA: TGTGCCAGCAGCCCCGATTCTAGAAACACCATATATTTT; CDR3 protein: CASSPDSRNTIYF
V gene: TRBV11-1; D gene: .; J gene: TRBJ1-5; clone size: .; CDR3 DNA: TGTGCCAGCAGCCCCGGGAGCAGCAATCAGCCCCAGCATTTT; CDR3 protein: CASSPGSSNQPQHF
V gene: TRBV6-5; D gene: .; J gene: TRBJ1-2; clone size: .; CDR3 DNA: TGTGCCAGCAGCCCCGAGAGGCGTGTCGGCTACACCTTC; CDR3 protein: CASSPERRVGYTF
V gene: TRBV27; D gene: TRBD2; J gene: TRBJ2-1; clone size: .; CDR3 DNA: TGTGCCAGCACCAAGGTGGCAATCGGGGGGGAGCAGTTCTTC; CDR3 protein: CASTKVAIGGEQFF
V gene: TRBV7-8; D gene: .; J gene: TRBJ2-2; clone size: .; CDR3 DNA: TGTGCCAGCAGCTCGGGTCTACAATCCCGGGAGCTGTTTTTT; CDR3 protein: CASSSGLQSRELFF
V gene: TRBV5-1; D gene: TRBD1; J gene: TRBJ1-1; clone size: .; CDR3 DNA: TGCGCCAGCAGCCGAAAAGGACAGGGGTTCGTGAACACTGAAGCTTTCTTT; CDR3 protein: CASSRKGQGFVNTEAFF
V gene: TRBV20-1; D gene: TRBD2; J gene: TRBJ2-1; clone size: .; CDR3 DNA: TGCAGTGCTAGTGCTGCGGGAGGGTACAATGAGCAGTTCTTC; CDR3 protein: CSASAAGGYNEQFF
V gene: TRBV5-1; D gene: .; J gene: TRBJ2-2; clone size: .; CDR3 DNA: TGCGCCAGCAGCTTGGAATTCGGGGACACCGGGGAGCTGTTTTTT; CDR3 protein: CASSLEFGDTGELFF
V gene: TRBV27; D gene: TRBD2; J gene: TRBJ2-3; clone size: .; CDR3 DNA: TGTGCCAGCAGTGTAAGACTAGCGGCTGGCACAGATACGCAGTATTTT; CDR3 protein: CASSVRLAAGTDTQYF
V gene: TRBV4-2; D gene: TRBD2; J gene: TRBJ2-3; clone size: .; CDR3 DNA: TGTGCCAGCAGCCAAGAAGGACTAGCGGGAGGAGTAGATACGCAGTATTTT; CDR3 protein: CASSQEGLAGGVDTQYF
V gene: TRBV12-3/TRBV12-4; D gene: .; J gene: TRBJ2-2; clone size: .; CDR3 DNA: TGTGCCAGCAGTTTGGGAGAATATGGGCTGTTTTTT; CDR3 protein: CASSLGEYGLFF
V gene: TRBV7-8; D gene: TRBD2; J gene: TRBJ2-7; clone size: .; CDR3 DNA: TGTGCCAGCAGCTTAGCGTGGCGGGGGAACTACGAGCAGTACTTC; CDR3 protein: CASSLAWRGNYEQYF
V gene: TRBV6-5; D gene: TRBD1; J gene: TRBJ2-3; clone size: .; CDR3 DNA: TGTGCCAGCAGAATGGACAGGCCAAGCACAGATACGCAGTATTTT; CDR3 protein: CASRMDRPSTDTQYF
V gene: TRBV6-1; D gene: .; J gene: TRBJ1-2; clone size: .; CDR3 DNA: TGTGCCAGCAGTGAAGGCGACTATGGCTACACCTTC; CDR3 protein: CASSEGDYGYTF
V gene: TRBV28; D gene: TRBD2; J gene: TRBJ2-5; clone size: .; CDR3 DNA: TGTGCCAGCAGTTCGAGCGCTAGCGGGAAAGGAGAGACCCAGTACTTC; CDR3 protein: CASSSSASGKGETQYF
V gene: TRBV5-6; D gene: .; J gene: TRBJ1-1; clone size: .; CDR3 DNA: TGTGCCAGCAGCTTGACAGGGTTCATCACTGAAGCTTTCTTT; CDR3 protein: CASSLTGFITEAFF
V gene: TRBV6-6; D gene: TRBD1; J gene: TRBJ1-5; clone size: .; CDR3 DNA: TGTGCCACCGATCTCGGACAGGTAAATCAGCCCCAGCATTTT; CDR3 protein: CATDLGQVNQPQHF
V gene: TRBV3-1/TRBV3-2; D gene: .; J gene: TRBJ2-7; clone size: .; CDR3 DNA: TGTGCCAGCAGCCAAGGCCCCGGGGGTTCCTACGAGCAGTACTTC; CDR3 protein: CASSQGPGGSYEQYF
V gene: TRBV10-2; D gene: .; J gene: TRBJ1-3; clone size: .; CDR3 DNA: TGCGCCAGCAGTGAGTCTCACGCAGTTACTGGAAACACCATATATTTT; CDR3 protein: CASSESHAVTGNTIYF
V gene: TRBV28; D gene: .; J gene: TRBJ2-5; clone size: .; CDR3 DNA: TGTGCCAGCAGTTTAGGGCGGGCTAACCTCCAAGAGACCCAGTACTTC; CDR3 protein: CASSLGRANLQETQYF
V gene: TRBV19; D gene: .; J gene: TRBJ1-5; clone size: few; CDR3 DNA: TGTGCCAGTAGTCTCCGGGAATGGGTCCCCCAGCATTTT; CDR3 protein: CASSLREWVPQHF